This T cell receptor beta chain emerged from a study of blood T cells in healthy people across ages. Through a sample-barcoded 5' primer and a J-beta primer mix, a second PCR was run for roughly 6 to 12 cycles. With 12 random nucleotides, a template-switch adaptor tagged each individual cDNA molecule. TCRdb analysed the 5' RACE reads with MiXCR anew, one entry per CDR3 protein. This sample has 700,000 or so distinct CDR3 sequences; around two fifths occur once, and the top ten carry about 32%. Findings of the study overall: The long-lived group displayed more naive CD4+ cells, plus higher diversity, than the aged donors did. As age increased, TCR beta diversity per million T cells fell in a roughly linear fashion.

This clonotype has just one count. Its antigen remains unidentified. The receptor comes from a man of 80 years or more in good health. The sample taken for sequencing was blood.

CDR3 sequence (DNA): TGTGCCAGCAGCCAATTCGGGGGTAGAGGCACCGGGGAGCTGTTTTTT. This codes for CASSQFGGRGTGELFF. V and J are TRBV14 and TRBJ2-2; D is perhaps TRBD2 (6 bases). The CDR3 length is 16 residues. Trimming left V 2 bases short and J 4 bases short, with 14 bases between. Per germline, CDR1 SGHDN and CDR2 FVKESK.